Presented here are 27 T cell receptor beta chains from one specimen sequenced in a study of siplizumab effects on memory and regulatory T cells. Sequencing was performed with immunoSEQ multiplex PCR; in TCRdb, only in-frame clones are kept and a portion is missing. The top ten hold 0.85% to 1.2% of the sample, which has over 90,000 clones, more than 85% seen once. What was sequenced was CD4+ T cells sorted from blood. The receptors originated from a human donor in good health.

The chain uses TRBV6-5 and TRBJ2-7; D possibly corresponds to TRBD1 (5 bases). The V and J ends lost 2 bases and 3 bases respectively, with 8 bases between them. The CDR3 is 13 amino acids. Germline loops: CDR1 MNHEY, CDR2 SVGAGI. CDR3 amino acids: CASSYAGNYEQYF. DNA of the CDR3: TGTGCCAGCAGTTACGCAGGGAACTACGAGCAGTACTTC.

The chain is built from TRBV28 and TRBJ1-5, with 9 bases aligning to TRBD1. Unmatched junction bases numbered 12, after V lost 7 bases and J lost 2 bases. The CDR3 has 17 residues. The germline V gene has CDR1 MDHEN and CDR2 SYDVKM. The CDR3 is CASKSKDRGGGNQPQHF. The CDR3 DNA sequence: TGTGCCAGCAAATCTAAGGACAGGGGAGGTGGCAATCAGCCCCAGCATTTT.

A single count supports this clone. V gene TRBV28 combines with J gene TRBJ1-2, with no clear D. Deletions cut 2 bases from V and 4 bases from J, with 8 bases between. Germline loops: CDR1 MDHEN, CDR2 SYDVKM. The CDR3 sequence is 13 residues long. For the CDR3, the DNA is TGTGCCAGCAGTTTAGCGCGGCTCTATGGCTACACCTTC. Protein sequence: CASSLARLYGYTF.

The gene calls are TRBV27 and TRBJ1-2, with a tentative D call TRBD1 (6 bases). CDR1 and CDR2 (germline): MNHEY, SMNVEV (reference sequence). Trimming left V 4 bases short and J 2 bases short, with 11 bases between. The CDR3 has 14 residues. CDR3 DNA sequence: TGTGCCAGCAGTTCACGGACAGAGAACTATGGCTACACCTTC. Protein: CASSSRTENYGYTF.

CDR3 amino acids: CASRVRLGGQETQYF. As DNA, the CDR3 is TGTGCCAGCAGGGTGAGACTTGGGGGACAAGAGACCCAGTACTTC. The gene calls are TRBV6-1 and TRBJ2-5, with D perhaps being TRBD1 or TRBD2 (5 bases each). The CDR3 runs to 15 residues. The ends were cut back, 6 bases at V and 2 bases at J, with 16 bases in the middle. Germline CDR1 MNHNS, CDR2 SASEGT.

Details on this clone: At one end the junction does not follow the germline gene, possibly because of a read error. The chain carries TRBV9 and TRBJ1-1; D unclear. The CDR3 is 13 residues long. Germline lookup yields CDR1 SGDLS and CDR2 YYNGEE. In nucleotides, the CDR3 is TGTGCCAGCAGCTCCGAACCACAGAGCGAAGTTTTCTTT. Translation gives CASSSEPQSEVFF. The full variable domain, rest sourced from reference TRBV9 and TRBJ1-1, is DSGVTQTPKHLITATGQRVTLRCSPRSGDLSVYWYQQSLDQGLQFLIQYYNGEERAKGNILERFSAQQFPDLHSELNLSSLELGDSALYFCASSSEPQSEVFFGQGTRLTVV.

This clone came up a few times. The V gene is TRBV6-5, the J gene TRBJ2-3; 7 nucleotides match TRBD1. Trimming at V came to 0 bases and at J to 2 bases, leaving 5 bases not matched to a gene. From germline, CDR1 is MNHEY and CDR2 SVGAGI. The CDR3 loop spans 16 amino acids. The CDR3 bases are TGTGCCAGCAGTTACTCTGAGACAGGGAACACAGATACGCAGTATTTT. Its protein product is CASSYSETGNTDTQYF.

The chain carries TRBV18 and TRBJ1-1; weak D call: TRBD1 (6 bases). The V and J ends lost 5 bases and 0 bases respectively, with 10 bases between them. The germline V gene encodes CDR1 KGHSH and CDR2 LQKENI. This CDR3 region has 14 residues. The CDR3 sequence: CASSNRDLNTEAFF. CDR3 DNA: TGTGCCAGCTCAAACAGGGACCTGAACACTGAAGCTTTCTTT.

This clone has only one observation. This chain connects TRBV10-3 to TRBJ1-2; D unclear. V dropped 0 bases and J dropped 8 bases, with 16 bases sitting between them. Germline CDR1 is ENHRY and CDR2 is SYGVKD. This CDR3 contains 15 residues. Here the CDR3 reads CAISESFTRLEGYTF. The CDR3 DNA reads TGTGCCATCAGTGAGTCATTCACCCGCCTGGAGGGCTACACCTTC.

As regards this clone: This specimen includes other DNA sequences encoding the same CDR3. CDR3 nucleotide sequence: TGTGCCATTGGCTACAGGGCAGGGGAGACCCAGTACTTC. Encoded protein: CAIGYRAGETQYF. This chain joins TRBV10-3 and TRBJ2-5, with TRBD1 as a possible D gene (6 bases). This CDR3 has 13 residues. Germline CDR1 and CDR2: ENHRY and SYGVKD. Trimming cost V 9 bases and J 5 bases, with 16 bases left between them.

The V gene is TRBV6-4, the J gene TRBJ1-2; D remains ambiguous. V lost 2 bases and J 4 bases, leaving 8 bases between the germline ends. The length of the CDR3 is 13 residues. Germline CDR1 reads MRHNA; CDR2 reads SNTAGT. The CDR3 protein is CASSDPRSYGYTF. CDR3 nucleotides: TGTGCCAGCAGTGACCCACGGAGCTATGGCTACACCTTC.

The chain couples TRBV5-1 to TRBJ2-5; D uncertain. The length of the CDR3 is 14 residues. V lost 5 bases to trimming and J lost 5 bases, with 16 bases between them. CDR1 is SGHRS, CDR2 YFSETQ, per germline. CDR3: CASRWTQTRETQYF. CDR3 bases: TGCGCCAGCAGATGGACCCAGACTCGGGAGACCCAGTACTTC.

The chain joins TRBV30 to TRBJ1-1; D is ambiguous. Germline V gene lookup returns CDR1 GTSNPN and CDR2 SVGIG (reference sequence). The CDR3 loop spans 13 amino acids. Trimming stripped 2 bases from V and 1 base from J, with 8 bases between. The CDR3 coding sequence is TGTGCCTGGAGTCTGAGTAAGAACACTGAAGCTTTCTTT. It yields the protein CAWSLSKNTEAFF.

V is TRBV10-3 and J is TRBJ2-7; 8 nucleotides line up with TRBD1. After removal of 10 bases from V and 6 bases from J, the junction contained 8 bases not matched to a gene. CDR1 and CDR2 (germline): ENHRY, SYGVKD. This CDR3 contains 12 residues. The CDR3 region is CATRQGFFEQYF. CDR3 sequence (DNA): TGTGCCACCCGACAGGGGTTTTTCGAGCAGTACTTC.

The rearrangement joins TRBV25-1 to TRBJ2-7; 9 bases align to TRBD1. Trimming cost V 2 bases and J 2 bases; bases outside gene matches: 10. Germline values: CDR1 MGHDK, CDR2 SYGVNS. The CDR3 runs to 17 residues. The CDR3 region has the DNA TGTGCCAGCAGTGAAACTTTTGGGACAGGGATCCCCTACGAGCAGTACTTC. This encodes CASSETFGTGIPYEQYF.

CDR3 sequence (DNA): TGTGCCAGCGTACAGGGTGGCACCTACGAGCAGTACTTC. It is translated as CASVQGGTYEQYF. This chain joins TRBV28 and TRBJ2-7, with TRBD1 as a possible D gene (6 bases). V was cut by 8 bases and J by 2 bases, with 13 bases left in between. This CDR3 spans 13 amino acids. Germline CDR1 MDHEN, CDR2 SYDVKM.

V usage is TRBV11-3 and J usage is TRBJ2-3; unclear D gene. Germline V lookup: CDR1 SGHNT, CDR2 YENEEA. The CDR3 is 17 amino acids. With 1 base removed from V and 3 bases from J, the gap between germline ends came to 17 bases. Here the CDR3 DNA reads TGTGCCAGCAGCTTAGTTTATTCGGACCAGCTAACAGATACGCAGTATTTT. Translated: CASSLVYSDQLTDTQYF.

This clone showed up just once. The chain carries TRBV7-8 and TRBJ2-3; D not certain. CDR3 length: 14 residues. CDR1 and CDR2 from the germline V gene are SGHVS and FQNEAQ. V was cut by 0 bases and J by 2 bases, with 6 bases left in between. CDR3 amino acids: CASSLAEITDTQYF. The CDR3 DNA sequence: TGTGCCAGCAGCTTAGCGGAGATCACAGATACGCAGTATTTT.

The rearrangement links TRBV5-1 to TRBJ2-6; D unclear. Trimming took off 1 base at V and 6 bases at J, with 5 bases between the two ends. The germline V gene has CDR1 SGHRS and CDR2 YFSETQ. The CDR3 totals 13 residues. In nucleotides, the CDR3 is TGCGCCAGCAGCTTGTCCGAGGCCAACGTCCTGACTTTC. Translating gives CASSLSEANVLTF.

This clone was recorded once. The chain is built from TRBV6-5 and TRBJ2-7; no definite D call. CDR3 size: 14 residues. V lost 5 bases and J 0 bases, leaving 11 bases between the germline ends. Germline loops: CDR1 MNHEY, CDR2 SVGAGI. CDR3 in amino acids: CASSRTTRSYEQYF. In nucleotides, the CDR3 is TGTGCCAGCAGTAGAACTACCCGCTCCTACGAGCAGTACTTC.

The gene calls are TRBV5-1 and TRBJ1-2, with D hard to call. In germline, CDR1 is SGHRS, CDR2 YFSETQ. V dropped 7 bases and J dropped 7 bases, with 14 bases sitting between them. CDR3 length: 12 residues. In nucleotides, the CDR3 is TGCGCCAGCCACGGGTCATCCGGTGGCTACACCTTC. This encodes CASHGSSGGYTF.

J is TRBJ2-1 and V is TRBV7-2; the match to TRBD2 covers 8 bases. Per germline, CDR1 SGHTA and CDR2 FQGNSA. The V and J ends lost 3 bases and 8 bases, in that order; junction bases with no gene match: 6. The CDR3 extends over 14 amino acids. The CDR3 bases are TGTGCCAGCAGCTTTTCCGGGAGGGGCGATGAGCAGTTCTTC. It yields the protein CASSFSGRGDEQFF.

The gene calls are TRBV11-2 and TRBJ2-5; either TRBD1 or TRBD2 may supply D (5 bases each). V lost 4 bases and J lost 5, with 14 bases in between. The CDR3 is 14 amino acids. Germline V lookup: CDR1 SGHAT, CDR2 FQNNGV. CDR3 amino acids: CASSYGTPGETQYF. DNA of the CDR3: TGTGCCAGCAGCTACGGGACCCCGGGCGAGACCCAGTACTTC.

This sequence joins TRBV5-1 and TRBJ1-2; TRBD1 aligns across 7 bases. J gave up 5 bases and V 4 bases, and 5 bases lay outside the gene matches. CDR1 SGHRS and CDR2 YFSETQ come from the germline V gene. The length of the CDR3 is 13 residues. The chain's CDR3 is CASSGDSGYGYTF. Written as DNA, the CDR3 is TGCGCCAGCAGCGGGGACAGTGGATATGGCTACACCTTC.

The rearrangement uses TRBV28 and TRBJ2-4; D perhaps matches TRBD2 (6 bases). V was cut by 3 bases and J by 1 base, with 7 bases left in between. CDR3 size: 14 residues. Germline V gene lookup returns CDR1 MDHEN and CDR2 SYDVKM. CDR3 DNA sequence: TGTGCCAGCAGTTTGGAGGGGGCCAAAAACATTCAGTACTTC. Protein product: CASSLEGAKNIQYF. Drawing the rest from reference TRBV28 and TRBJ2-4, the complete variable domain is DVKVTQSSRYLVKRTGEKVFLECVQDMDHENMFWYRQDPGLGLRLIYFSYDVKMKEKGDIPEGYSVSREKKERFSLILESASTNQTSMYLCASSLEGAKNIQYFGAGTRLSVL.

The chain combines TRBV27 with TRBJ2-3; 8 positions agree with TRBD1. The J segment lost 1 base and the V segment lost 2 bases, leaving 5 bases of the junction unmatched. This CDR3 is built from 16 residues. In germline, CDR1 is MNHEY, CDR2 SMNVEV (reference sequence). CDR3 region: CASSLRQGFGTDTQYF. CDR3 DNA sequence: TGTGCCAGCAGTTTAAGACAGGGGTTTGGCACAGATACGCAGTATTTT.

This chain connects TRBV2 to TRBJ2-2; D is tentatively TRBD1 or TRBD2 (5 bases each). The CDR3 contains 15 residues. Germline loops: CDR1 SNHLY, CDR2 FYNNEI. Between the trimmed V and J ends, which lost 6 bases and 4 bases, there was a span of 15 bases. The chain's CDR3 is CASRSGTNPTGELFF. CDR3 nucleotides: TGTGCCAGCAGATCTGGGACCAACCCCACCGGGGAGCTGTTTTTT. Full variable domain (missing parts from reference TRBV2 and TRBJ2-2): EPEVTQTPSHQVTQMGQEVILRCVPISNHLYFYWYRQILGQKVEFLVSFYNNEISEKSEIFDDQFSVERPDGSNFTLKIRSTKLEDSAMYFCASRSGTNPTGELFFGEGSRLTVL.